Presented here are 21 T cell receptor beta chains from one specimen sequenced in a study of blood T cell repertoires in COVID-19. TCRdb's table, derived via immunoSEQ multiplex PCR, lists solely in-frame clones and lacks some. The sample includes around 15,000 clones, more than 75% of them seen just once. Sequenced material: peripheral blood. The receptor source for this set is a man aged 55 to 70 with active COVID-19.

In this sample, this clone turned up a few times. The chain is built from TRBV2 and TRBJ1-5; D call uncertain. The CDR3 loop spans 15 amino acids. CDR1 and CDR2 from the germline V gene are SNHLY and FYNNEI. Between the trimmed V and J ends, which lost 0 bases and 4 bases, there was a span of 10 bases. Written as DNA, the CDR3 is TGTGCCAGCAGTGAAGCACAAGGGAGTAATCAGCCCCAGCATTTT. Translated, it gives CASSEAQGSNQPQHF.

The chain carries TRBV5-1 and TRBJ1-4; 9 nucleotides align to TRBD1. V lost 5 bases to trimming and J lost 8 bases; unmatched junction nucleotides: 10. The CDR3 length is 15 residues. Germline loops: CDR1 SGHRS, CDR2 YFSETQ. The CDR3 DNA reads TGCGCCAGCAGTTCCGGGGGACAGGGTCTCGAAAAACTGTTTTTT. This encodes CASSSGGQGLEKLFF. The entire variable domain, with the rest obtained from reference TRBV5-1 and TRBJ1-4, is as follows: KAGVTQTPRYLIKTRGQQVTLSCSPISGHRSVSWYQQTPGQGLQFLFEYFSETQRNKGNFPGRFSGRQFSNSRSEMNVSTLELGDSALYLCASSSGGQGLEKLFFGSGTQLSVL.

The gene calls are TRBV4-2 and TRBJ1-2, with D possibly matching TRBD1 (5 bases). V was shortened by 8 bases and J by 2 bases, with 18 bases between the two germline ends. The germline gives CDR1 LGHNA, CDR2 YNFKEQ. The CDR3 has 15 amino acids. The CDR3 sequence is CASGLGQGGNYGYTF. The DNA for the CDR3 is TGTGCCAGCGGCCTAGGCCAGGGTGGGAACTATGGCTACACCTTC.

This clone was picked up one time. The chain links TRBV6-1 to TRBJ2-7; a possible D gene is TRBD1 (5 bases). Germline V lookup: CDR1 MNHNS, CDR2 SASEGT. The length of the CDR3 is 14 residues. The CDR3 here is CASREGRVEPEQYV. As DNA, the CDR3 is TGTGCCAGCAGGGAAGGCAGGGTGGAACCCGAGCAGTACGTC.

The chain carries TRBV7-7 and TRBJ2-5, with a tentative D call TRBD2 (6 bases). In germline, CDR1 is SSHAT, CDR2 FNYEAQ (reference sequence). Deletions cut 3 bases from V and 1 base from J, with 12 bases between. The CDR3 length is 15 residues. Here the CDR3 DNA reads TGTGCCAGCAGCTTCGCGGGGAATCCCCAAGAGACCCAGTACTTC. Residues: CASSFAGNPQETQYF.

J is TRBJ2-1 and V is TRBV11-3; the match to TRBD2 covers 9 bases. The CDR3 loop spans 15 amino acids. V was pared by 4 bases and J by 5 bases, with 6 bases of the junction left unmatched. Per germline, CDR1 SGHNT and CDR2 YENEEA. The CDR3 protein is CASSSVAGANNEQFF. CDR3 coding DNA: TGTGCCAGCAGCTCTGTAGCGGGGGCCAACAATGAGCAGTTCTTC.

The genes are TRBV18 and TRBJ1-6, with D maybe TRBD1 (5 bases). Germline values: CDR1 KGHSH, CDR2 LQKENI. The CDR3 loop spans 15 amino acids. The V and J ends lost 2 bases and 2 bases respectively, with 7 bases between them. Here the CDR3 DNA reads TGTGCCAGCTCACCAGGGGGGACCTATAATTCACCCCTCCACTTT. This sequence encodes CASSPGGTYNSPLHF.

The chain has TRBV29-1 and TRBJ2-5; the match to TRBD2 covers 9 bases. Trimming cost V 7 bases and J 2 bases; bases outside gene matches: 20. There are 18 residues in the CDR3. Germline V gene data show CDR1 as SQVTM and CDR2 as ANQGSEA. CDR3 region: CSATPWRRGGIFQETQYF. The CDR3, as DNA: TGCAGCGCCACCCCCTGGCGGCGGGGGGGGATATTTCAAGAGACCCAGTACTTC.

The chain combines TRBV6-6 with TRBJ1-2; TRBD1 matches at 7 bases. The germline CDR1 and CDR2 sequences are MNHNY and SVGAGI (reference sequence). The V segment lost 5 bases and the J segment 4 bases; nucleotides outside the gene matches: 7. The CDR3 spans 14 residues. Written as DNA, the CDR3 is TGTGCCAGCAGTCCGGCGGGACAGAGCTATGGCTACACCTTC. Residues: CASSPAGQSYGYTF.

This chain links TRBV3-1 (or the pseudogene TRBV3-2) with TRBJ2-1; 9 nucleotides align to TRBD1. Trimming removed 2 bases from V and 6 bases from J; junction bases left unmatched: 8. The V gene's germline CDR1 is LGHDT and CDR2 YNNKEL (reference sequence). The CDR3 spans 16 residues. The CDR3 protein is CASSQRLGTGPNEQFF. CDR3 sequence (DNA): TGTGCCAGCAGCCAACGGTTAGGGACAGGGCCCAATGAGCAGTTCTTC.

The chain has TRBV25-1 and TRBJ2-5; 8 bases fit TRBD1. CDR1 and CDR2 from the germline V gene are MGHDK and SYGVNS. The CDR3 is made up of 15 amino acids. J gave up 0 bases and V 6 bases, and 6 bases lay outside the gene matches. The CDR3 region has the DNA TGTGCCAGCAGCACAAGGACAGGGAACCAAGAGACCCAGTACTTC. It codes for CASSTRTGNQETQYF.

V gene TRBV28 combines with J gene TRBJ2-3; weak D call: TRBD2 (6 bases). The germline V and J ends were trimmed by 2 bases and 2 bases, with 11 bases remaining between them. The CDR3 covers 15 residues. In germline, CDR1 is MDHEN, CDR2 SYDVKM. CDR3 sequence: CASSLGRGYTDTQYF. The CDR3 nucleotides read TGTGCCAGCAGTTTAGGGCGGGGTTACACAGATACGCAGTATTTT.

This chain joins TRBV7-9 and TRBJ1-2; D is possibly TRBD1 (6 bases). There are 14 residues in the CDR3. Germline CDR1 is SEHNR and CDR2 is FQNEAQ (reference sequence). Deletions cut 5 bases from V and 4 bases from J, with 14 bases between. The CDR3: CASSIPGGLYGYTF. The CDR3 DNA sequence: TGTGCCAGCAGCATCCCGGGGGGGCTCTATGGCTACACCTTC.

This chain links TRBV25-1 with TRBJ1-3, with TRBD1 matching 7 bases. Trimming removed 5 bases from V and 3 bases from J; junction bases left unmatched: 4. The CDR3 runs 14 residues. Germline-derived CDR1 and CDR2 are MGHDK and SYGVNS. In DNA, the CDR3 is TGTGCCAGCAGTTTCACAGGGGATGGAAACACCATATATTTT. Protein sequence: CASSFTGDGNTIYF.

The chain uses TRBV7-3 and TRBJ1-4; 10 bases match TRBD1. Germline assignment: CDR1 SGHTA and CDR2 FQGTGA. Trimming cost V 6 bases and J 4 bases; bases outside gene matches: 5. The CDR3 runs to 15 residues. CDR3 sequence reads: CASSPGTGDNEKLFF. CDR3 bases: TGTGCCAGCAGTCCCGGGACAGGGGATAATGAAAAACTGTTTTTT.

The chain has TRBV11-2 and TRBJ1-4, with D hard to call. Germline CDR1 is SGHAT and CDR2 is FQNNGV. The V end was cut by 2 bases, the J end by 5 bases, with 6 bases between. This CDR3 spans 13 amino acids. The CDR3 bases are TGTGCCAGCAGCTTAATCCAGAATGAAAAACTGTTTTTT. Translation gives CASSLIQNEKLFF.

V usage is TRBV3-1 (or the pseudogene TRBV3-2) and J usage is TRBJ2-5; maybe TRBD2 (7 bases). Trimming removed 1 base at V and 4 bases at J, with 13 bases between. Germline V gene sequence: CDR1 LGHDT, CDR2 YNNKEL (reference sequence). The CDR3 has 15 amino acids. CDR3 residues: CASSQVGAGAETQYF. Here the CDR3 DNA reads TGTGCCAGCAGCCAAGTCGGGGCGGGGGCAGAGACCCAGTACTTC.

The rearrangement uses TRBV9 and TRBJ2-7; D gene unclear. The V gene lost 0 bases and the J gene lost 6 bases, with 16 bases spanning the gap. The CDR3 sequence is 15 residues long. Germline CDR1 is SGDLS and CDR2 is YYNGEE. CDR3: CASSVAGGSMVEQYF. The CDR3 DNA sequence: TGTGCCAGCAGCGTAGCGGGTGGTTCAATGGTCGAGCAGTACTTC.

This clone has just one count. The V call is TRBV6-5, the J call TRBJ2-2, with 9 nucleotides matching TRBD1. Unmatched junction bases numbered 9, after V lost 7 bases and J lost 6 bases. The CDR3 spans 15 residues. The germline gives CDR1 MNHEY, CDR2 SVGAGI. CDR3 sequence (DNA): TGTGCCAGCACCTACCGGGACAGGGCCCCCGGGGAGCTGTTTTTT. Translation: CASTYRDRAPGELFF.

The rearrangement links TRBV4-1 to TRBJ1-1, with 8 bases identical to TRBD1. J was trimmed by 10 bases and V by 4 bases; bases with no gene match: 5. The germline V gene has CDR1 MGHRA and CDR2 YSYEKL. The CDR3 contains 12 residues. The CDR3 loop is CASSREQGGAFF. The CDR3 DNA reads as TGCGCCAGCAGCCGGGAACAGGGGGGAGCTTTCTTT.

The chain has TRBV6-5 and TRBJ1-3; D is perhaps TRBD1 (5 bases). Trimming removed 6 bases at V and 0 bases at J, with 12 bases between. The CDR3 contains 15 residues. The germline V gene encodes CDR1 MNHEY and CDR2 SVGAGI. CDR3: CASRDSGYSGNTIYF. The CDR3 bases are TGTGCCAGCAGAGACTCAGGGTACTCTGGAAACACCATATATTTT.